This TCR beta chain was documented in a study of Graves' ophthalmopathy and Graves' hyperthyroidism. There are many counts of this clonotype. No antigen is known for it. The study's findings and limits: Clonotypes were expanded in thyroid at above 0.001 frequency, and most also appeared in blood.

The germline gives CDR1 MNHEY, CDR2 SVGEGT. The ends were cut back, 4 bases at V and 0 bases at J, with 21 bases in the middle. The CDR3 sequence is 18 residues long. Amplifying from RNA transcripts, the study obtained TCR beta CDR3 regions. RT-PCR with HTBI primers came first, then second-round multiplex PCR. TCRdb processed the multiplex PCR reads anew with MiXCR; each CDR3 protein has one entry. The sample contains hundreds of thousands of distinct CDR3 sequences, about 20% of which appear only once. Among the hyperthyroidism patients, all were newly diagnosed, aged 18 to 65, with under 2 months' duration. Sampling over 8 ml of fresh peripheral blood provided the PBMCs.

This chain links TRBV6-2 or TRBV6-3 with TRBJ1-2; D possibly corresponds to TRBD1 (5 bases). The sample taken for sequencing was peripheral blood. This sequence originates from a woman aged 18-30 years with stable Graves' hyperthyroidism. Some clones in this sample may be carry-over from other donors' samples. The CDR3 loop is CASSSDARYRSPNYGYTF. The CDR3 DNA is TGTGCCAGCAGTTCCGACGCCCGTTACAGGTCCCCTAACTATGGCTACACCTTC.